These T cell receptor beta chains were read from a single sample in a study of blood T cell repertoires in COVID-19. The assay was immunoSEQ multiplex PCR, and TCRdb's table has in-frame clones only and misses some. The table shows more than 150,000 clones, with more than 85% occurring only once. Sequences were obtained from peripheral blood. The receptors derive from a man between 65 and 80 years old with active or convalescent COVID-19. Each CDR3 is given with its conserved first and last residue. The order of the fields is V gene, J gene, CDR3 protein.

v_call: TRBV6-2/TRBV6-3; j_call: TRBJ1-2; cdr3_aa: CASSSERDRAQTRYGYTF
v_call: TRBV5-1; j_call: TRBJ2-5; cdr3_aa: CASSSRSTTGGVGLETQYF
v_call: TRBV3-1/TRBV3-2; j_call: TRBJ1-2; cdr3_aa: CASSRQDSANYGYTF
v_call: TRBV5-4; j_call: TRBJ2-1; cdr3_aa: CASSWTSGEDEQFF
v_call: TRBV12-3/TRBV12-4; j_call: TRBJ2-1; cdr3_aa: CASSSGVSDEQFF
v_call: TRBV6-5; j_call: TRBJ2-7; cdr3_aa: CASSYFGGPGEQYF
v_call: TRBV6-5; j_call: TRBJ2-7; cdr3_aa: CASISDRESSYEQYF
v_call: TRBV5-1; j_call: TRBJ1-5; cdr3_aa: CASSLDRDQPQHF
v_call: TRBV10-3; j_call: TRBJ1-2; cdr3_aa: CAIEGQGSGGYTF
v_call: TRBV10-3; j_call: TRBJ1-5; cdr3_aa: CAIRGQGDQPQHF
v_call: TRBV14; j_call: TRBJ2-1; cdr3_aa: CASSPRTSGTNHEQFF
v_call: TRBV9; j_call: TRBJ2-7; cdr3_aa: CASSPNSGTENSYEQYF
v_call: TRBV4-1; j_call: TRBJ2-2; cdr3_aa: CASRLSPLSRTGELFF
v_call: TRBV2; j_call: TRBJ1-5; cdr3_aa: CASSEVTSNQPQHF
v_call: TRBV19; j_call: TRBJ2-7; cdr3_aa: CASSMAPDTRYYEQYF
v_call: TRBV7-2; j_call: TRBJ2-3; cdr3_aa: CASSADRPRTDTQYF
v_call: TRBV24-1; j_call: TRBJ2-1; cdr3_aa: CATSDSPGQSSYNEQFF
v_call: TRBV4-3; j_call: TRBJ1-5; cdr3_aa: CASSQASGGNQPQHF
v_call: TRBV5-4; j_call: TRBJ2-2; cdr3_aa: CASSLIRDAGELFF
v_call: TRBV3-1/TRBV3-2; j_call: TRBJ1-1; cdr3_aa: CASSQEGTFTGGEAFF
v_call: TRBV15; j_call: TRBJ1-5; cdr3_aa: CATSSRTGTGSDENQPQHF
v_call: TRBV4-3; j_call: TRBJ2-1; cdr3_aa: CASRPTSVSYNEQFF
v_call: TRBV18; j_call: TRBJ1-4; cdr3_aa: CASSPHGSIGGSNEKLFF
v_call: TRBV10-2; j_call: TRBJ1-5; cdr3_aa: CASSESRGDQPQHF
v_call: TRBV24-1; j_call: TRBJ2-2; cdr3_aa: CATTDKNTGELFF
v_call: TRBV28; j_call: TRBJ2-5; cdr3_aa: CASSLPTSGGVETQYF
v_call: TRBV11-3; j_call: TRBJ2-3; cdr3_aa: CASSLGQNTDTQYF
v_call: TRBV27; j_call: TRBJ2-1; cdr3_aa: CASSLRSSSYNEQFF
v_call: TRBV3-1/TRBV3-2; j_call: TRBJ2-1; cdr3_aa: CASSQDRDLNNEQFF
v_call: TRBV19; j_call: TRBJ1-6; cdr3_aa: CASRPQGLQNSPLHF
v_call: TRBV28; j_call: TRBJ1-2; cdr3_aa: CASITGGAGYGYTF
v_call: TRBV5-5; j_call: TRBJ1-3; cdr3_aa: CASSPDPGQAGNTIYF
v_call: TRBV27; j_call: TRBJ2-1; cdr3_aa: CASRELGDNEQFF
v_call: TRBV13; j_call: TRBJ2-1; cdr3_aa: CASSFRSGYNEQFF
v_call: TRBV29-1; j_call: TRBJ1-1; cdr3_aa: CSGRIGMNTEAFF
v_call: TRBV7-2; j_call: TRBJ2-1; cdr3_aa: CASSLEGMIANEQFF
v_call: TRBV12-3/TRBV12-4; j_call: TRBJ2-1; cdr3_aa: CASSSQGYNEQFF
v_call: TRBV6-1; j_call: TRBJ2-1; cdr3_aa: CASSEVPGGGSYNEQFF
v_call: TRBV18; j_call: TRBJ2-7; cdr3_aa: CASSRAGTPRGEQYF
v_call: TRBV7-2; j_call: TRBJ2-5; cdr3_aa: CASSWTGWGRETQYF
v_call: TRBV11-2; j_call: TRBJ2-7; cdr3_aa: CASSLAGYEQYF
v_call: TRBV12-3/TRBV12-4; j_call: TRBJ2-3; cdr3_aa: CASQRGAVDTQYF